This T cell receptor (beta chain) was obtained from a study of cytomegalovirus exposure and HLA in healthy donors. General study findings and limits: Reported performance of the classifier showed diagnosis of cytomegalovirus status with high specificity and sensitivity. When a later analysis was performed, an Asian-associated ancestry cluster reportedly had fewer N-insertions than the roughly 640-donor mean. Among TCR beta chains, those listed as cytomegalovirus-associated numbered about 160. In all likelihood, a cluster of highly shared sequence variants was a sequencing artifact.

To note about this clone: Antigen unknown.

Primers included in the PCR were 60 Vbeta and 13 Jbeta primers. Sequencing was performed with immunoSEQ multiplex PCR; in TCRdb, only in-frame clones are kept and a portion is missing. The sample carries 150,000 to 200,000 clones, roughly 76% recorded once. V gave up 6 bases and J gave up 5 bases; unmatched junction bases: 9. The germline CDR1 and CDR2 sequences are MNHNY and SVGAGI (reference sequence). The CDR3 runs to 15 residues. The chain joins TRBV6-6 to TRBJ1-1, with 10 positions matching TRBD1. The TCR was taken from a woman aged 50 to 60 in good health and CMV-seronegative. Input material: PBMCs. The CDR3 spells CASSPLGTGETEAFF. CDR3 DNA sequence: TGTGCCAGCAGCCCCTTGGGGACAGGGGAAACTGAAGCTTTCTTT.